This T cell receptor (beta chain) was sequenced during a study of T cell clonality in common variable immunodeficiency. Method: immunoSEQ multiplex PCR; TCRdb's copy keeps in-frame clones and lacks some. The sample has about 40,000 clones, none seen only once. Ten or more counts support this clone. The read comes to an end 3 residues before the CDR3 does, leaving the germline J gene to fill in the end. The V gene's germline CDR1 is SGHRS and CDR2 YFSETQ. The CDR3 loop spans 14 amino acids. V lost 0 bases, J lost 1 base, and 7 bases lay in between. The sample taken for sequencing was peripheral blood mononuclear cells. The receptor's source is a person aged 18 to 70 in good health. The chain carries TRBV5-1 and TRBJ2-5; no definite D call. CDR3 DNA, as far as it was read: TGCGCCAGCAGCTTGGATTCAGGCCAAGAGACC. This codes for CASSLDSGQET. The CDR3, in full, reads CASSLDSGQETQYF.